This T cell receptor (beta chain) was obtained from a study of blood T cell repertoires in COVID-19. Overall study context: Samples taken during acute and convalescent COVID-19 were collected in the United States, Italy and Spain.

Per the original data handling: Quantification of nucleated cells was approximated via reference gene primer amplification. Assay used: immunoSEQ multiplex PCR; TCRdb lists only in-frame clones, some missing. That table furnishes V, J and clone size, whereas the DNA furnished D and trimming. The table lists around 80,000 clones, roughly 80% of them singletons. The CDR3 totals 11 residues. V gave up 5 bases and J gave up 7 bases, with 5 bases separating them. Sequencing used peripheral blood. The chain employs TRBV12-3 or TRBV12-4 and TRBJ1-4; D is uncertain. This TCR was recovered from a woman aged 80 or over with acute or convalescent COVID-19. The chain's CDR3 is CASSLSEKLFF. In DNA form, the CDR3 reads TGTGCCAGCAGTCTGTCTGAAAAACTGTTTTTT.